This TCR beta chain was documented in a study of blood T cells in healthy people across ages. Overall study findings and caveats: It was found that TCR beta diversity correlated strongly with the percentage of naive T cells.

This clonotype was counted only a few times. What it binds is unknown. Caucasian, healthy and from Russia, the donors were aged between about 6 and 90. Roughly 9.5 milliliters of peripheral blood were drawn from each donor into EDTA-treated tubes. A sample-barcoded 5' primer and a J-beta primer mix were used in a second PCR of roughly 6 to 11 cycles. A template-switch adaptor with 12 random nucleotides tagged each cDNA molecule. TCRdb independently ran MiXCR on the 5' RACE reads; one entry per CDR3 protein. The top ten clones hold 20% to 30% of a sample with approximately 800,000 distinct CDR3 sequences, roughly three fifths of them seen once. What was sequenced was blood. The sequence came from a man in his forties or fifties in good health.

The CDR3 reads CASSRGQATNEKLFF. The CDR3 nucleotides are TGTGCCAGCAGCCGAGGACAGGCAACTAATGAAAAACTGTTTTTT. V usage is TRBV7-9 and J usage is TRBJ1-4; 7 positions match TRBD1. V lost 5 bases to trimming and J lost 0 bases; unmatched junction nucleotides: 3. The germline V gene has CDR1 SEHNR and CDR2 FQNEAQ (reference sequence). This CDR3 contains 15 residues.